What follows are 23 T cell receptor beta chains derived from one specimen sequenced in a study of beta chain features in type 1 diabetes (dated by TCRdb to 2016 to 2018). Broad study findings and their caveats: Type 1 diabetes patients showed a moderate but significant shortening of TCRB CDR3 length in all four CD4+ subsets.

The method was the immunoSEQ multiplex PCR assay. The entire isolated RNA was reverse transcribed using the High Capacity cDNA Reverse Transcription Kit, and thus expressed TCRB transcripts were sequenced. Held by TCRdb, this immuneACCESS table contains in-frame sequences only and omits some clones. Under half of the omission traces to an unresolved V gene where checked; the cause of the rest is unknown. The sample table contains 200,000 to 300,000 clones; only one count was recorded for just over 20% of them. In total, the top ten clones hold less than 0.035% of the sample. No cognate antigen is known for these TCRs. Sequenced sample: naive CD4+ T cells from blood. Sample cell subset or site, as interpreted from the label and publication: true naive CD4+ T cells. The source of these receptors is a woman aged 40 to 50 with type 1 diabetes.

The V and J genes are TRBV5-1 and TRBJ2-5, with TRBD2 as a possible D gene (6 bases). Trimming pared 7 bases from V and 4 bases from J, leaving 11 bases between. The CDR3 covers 12 residues. Germline loops: CDR1 SGHRS, CDR2 YFSETQ. The CDR3 nucleotides read TGCGCCAGCTCGATGGAGGGAGAGACCCAGTACTTC. It yields the protein CASSMEGETQYF. Filled out from reference TRBV5-1 and TRBJ2-5, the complete variable domain reads KAGVTQTPRYLIKTRGQQVTLSCSPISGHRSVSWYQQTPGQGLQFLFEYFSETQRNKGNFPGRFSGRQFSNSRSEMNVSTLELGDSALYLCASSMEGETQYFGPGTRLLVL.

Only a few counts were recorded for this clone. The chain links TRBV29-1 to TRBJ1-4, with D uncertain. Trimming took 3 bases from V and 4 from J, leaving 6 bases between them. Germline CDR1 and CDR2: SQVTM and ANQGSEA. The CDR3 sequence is 12 residues long. DNA of the CDR3: TGCAGCGTTGAGCAGGTTAATGAAAAACTGTTTTTT. Encoded protein: CSVEQVNEKLFF. The complete variable domain, with remaining parts taken from reference TRBV29-1 and TRBJ1-4, reads SAVISQKPSRDICQRGTSLTIQCQVDSQVTMMFWYRQQPGQSLTLIATANQGSEATYESGFVIDKFPISRPNLTFSTLTVSNMSPEDSSIYLCSVEQVNEKLFFGSGTQLSVL.

The V gene is TRBV6-5, the J gene TRBJ1-5, with D unclear. Trimming took 3 bases from V and 7 from J, leaving 16 bases between them. Germline V gene sequence: CDR1 MNHEY, CDR2 SVGAGI. The CDR3 totals 15 residues. Written as DNA, the CDR3 is TGTGCCAGCAGTTATAGCGGAGAGGGTAGGCAGCCCCAGCATTTT. This codes for CASSYSGEGRQPQHF.

The rearrangement links TRBV29-1 to TRBJ2-7, with D tentatively TRBD1 (5 bases). CDR1 SQVTM and CDR2 ANQGSEA come from the germline V gene. Between the trimmed V and J ends, which lost 7 bases and 6 bases, there was a span of 13 bases. The CDR3 extends over 11 amino acids. CDR3 sequence: CSGGRESEQYF. The CDR3 DNA is TGCAGCGGGGGCAGGGAAAGCGAGCAGTACTTC.

This clone has just a few counts. The chain recombines TRBV7-6 with TRBJ1-1, with D tentatively TRBD1 (6 bases). The CDR3 loop spans 14 amino acids. The V end was cut by 5 bases, the J end by 2 bases, with 12 bases between. Looked up from germline, CDR1 is SGHVS and CDR2 is FNYEAQ. CDR3 sequence (DNA): TGTGCCAGCAGCCCAACAGGGAAAAACACTGAAGCTTTCTTT. This sequence encodes CASSPTGKNTEAFF.

The genes are TRBV27 and TRBJ1-4; a weak D match, TRBD1 (5 bases). Germline CDR1 is MNHEY and CDR2 is SMNVEV (reference sequence). This CDR3 spans 14 amino acids. Trimming took 5 bases from V and 2 from J, leaving 9 bases between them. The CDR3 loop is CASSPGWTNEKLFF. CDR3 DNA: TGTGCCAGCAGTCCAGGGTGGACTAATGAAAAACTGTTTTTT.

In DNA form, the CDR3 reads TGCGCCAGCAAAGAAATGGTCGGGGAATCCGAGCAGTACTTC. Its protein is CASKEMVGESEQYF. The genes are TRBV5-1 and TRBJ2-7; D is possibly TRBD2 (5 bases). Germline V gives CDR1 SGHRS, CDR2 YFSETQ. The CDR3 covers 14 residues. V shed 6 bases and J shed 6 bases, with 19 bases lying between them.

This clone was recorded a few times. The chain is built from TRBV4-1 and TRBJ1-2; D possibly corresponds to TRBD1 (6 bases). The CDR3 totals 16 residues. The germline V and J ends were trimmed by 2 bases and 2 bases, with 15 bases remaining between them. The germline gives CDR1 MGHRA, CDR2 YSYEKL. The CDR3 DNA reads as TGCGCCAGCAGCCAACAAGGGGGGGCCGCAAACTATGGCTACACCTTC. Protein product: CASSQQGGAANYGYTF.

This clone was counted only a few times. The V gene is TRBV6-5, the J gene TRBJ2-7; the D gene is possibly TRBD1 (5 bases). The germline V and J ends were trimmed by 5 bases and 4 bases, with 9 bases remaining between them. CDR3 size: 12 residues. Germline assignment: CDR1 MNHEY and CDR2 SVGAGI. Here the CDR3 DNA reads TGTGCCAGCAGTGCCCAGGGTTACGAGCAGTACTTC. Encoded protein: CASSAQGYEQYF.

This clone was detected only a few times. V is TRBV9 and J is TRBJ2-1; D is possibly TRBD2 (6 bases). CDR3 size: 15 residues. Trimming shortened V by 4 bases and J by 0 bases, and 11 bases separated the two germline ends. The germline V gene encodes CDR1 SGDLS and CDR2 YYNGEE. The CDR3 reads CASSSGVPSYNEQFF. The CDR3 nucleotides read TGTGCCAGCAGCTCGGGGGTTCCCTCCTACAATGAGCAGTTCTTC.

This chain uses TRBV6-5 with TRBJ1-5; the D is unclear. Between the trimmed V and J ends, which lost 4 bases and 6 bases, there was a span of 10 bases. Germline V gives CDR1 MNHEY, CDR2 SVGAGI. The CDR3 has 13 amino acids. The DNA for the CDR3 is TGTGCCAGCAGTTCGCGGGAGAGTCAGCCCCAGCATTTT. It codes for CASSSRESQPQHF.

The chain uses TRBV9 and TRBJ2-1; the match to TRBD1 covers 7 bases. Germline assignment: CDR1 SGDLS and CDR2 YYNGEE. With V trimmed by 6 bases and J by 16 bases, 10 bases remained unmatched. The CDR3 loop spans 11 amino acids. CDR3 protein: CASIRGQVLFF. Here the CDR3 DNA reads TGTGCCAGCATCCGAGGACAGGTTTTATTCTTC.

The rearrangement joins TRBV27 to TRBJ2-7; the D gene is possibly TRBD1 (6 bases). CDR1 is MNHEY and CDR2 is SMNVEV in the germline V gene (reference sequence). With 5 bases removed from V and 0 bases from J, the gap between germline ends came to 14 bases. The CDR3 is 15 residues long. As DNA, the CDR3 is TGTGCCAGCAGTCGGCCCGGGACACCCTCCTACGAGCAGTACTTC. Its translation: CASSRPGTPSYEQYF.

V usage is TRBV7-3 and J usage is TRBJ2-6; perhaps TRBD1 as D (5 bases). V was shortened by 5 bases and J by 0 bases, with 20 bases between the two germline ends. CDR1 and CDR2 from the germline V gene are SGHTA and FQGTGA. This CDR3 is built from 19 residues. CDR3 nucleotides: TGTGCCAGCAGCCCCCGGACACCCTCGTTAAGCTCTGGGGCCAACGTCCTGACTTTC. It codes for CASSPRTPSLSSGANVLTF.

The chain employs TRBV5-1 and TRBJ2-1, with 10 bases fitting TRBD2. The CDR3 sequence is 16 residues long. Germline-derived CDR1 and CDR2 are SGHRS and YFSETQ. The trim removed 4 bases at V and 6 bases at J, leaving 10 bases unmatched. The CDR3 region has the DNA TGCGCCAGCAGCCCGCGGTCTAGCGGGGGCTCCAATGAGCAGTTCTTC. Residues: CASSPRSSGGSNEQFF.

This clone was detected once. CDR3 protein: CASSEGRYGDGYTF. CDR3 nucleotides: TGTGCCAGCAGTGAAGGCAGGTACGGGGATGGCTACACCTTC. The genes are TRBV2 and TRBJ1-2; D is unresolved. Germline loops: CDR1 SNHLY, CDR2 FYNNEI. The CDR3 totals 14 residues. The V gene lost 1 base and the J gene lost 6 bases, with 12 bases spanning the gap.

A single count supports this clone. This chain uses TRBV6-6 with TRBJ1-3; no clear D. CDR1 is MNHNY and CDR2 is SVGAGI in the germline V gene (reference sequence). The V gene lost 5 bases and the J gene lost 2 bases, with 16 bases spanning the gap. The CDR3 spans 16 residues. The CDR3 sequence is CASSLLAPSAGNTIYF. CDR3 nucleotide sequence: TGTGCCAGCAGTCTTCTCGCACCTTCGGCTGGAAACACCATATATTTT.

This clone occurred a few times. The chain couples TRBV6-6 to TRBJ2-7; 10 positions agree with TRBD1. CDR3 size: 14 residues. Germline V gene lookup returns CDR1 MNHNY and CDR2 SVGAGI (reference sequence). The V segment lost 5 bases and the J segment 5 bases; nucleotides outside the gene matches: 6. The CDR3 DNA follows: TGTGCCAGCAGTCCCGGGACAGGGGAAGACGAGCAGTACTTC. Protein sequence: CASSPGTGEDEQYF.

This chain connects TRBV5-1 to TRBJ2-1; the D gene is possibly TRBD2 (5 bases). CDR3 length: 12 amino acids. Trimming shortened V by 3 bases and J by 8 bases, and 9 bases separated the two germline ends. CDR1 is SGHRS, CDR2 YFSETQ, per germline. CDR3 in amino acids: CASSSPSHEQFF. The CDR3, as DNA: TGCGCCAGCAGCTCACCTAGCCATGAGCAGTTCTTC.

This clone appeared a few times. The chain uses TRBV9 and TRBJ1-6, with unresolved D. Germline CDR1 SGDLS, CDR2 YYNGEE. The CDR3 spans 13 residues. The V gene lost 0 bases and the J gene lost 8 bases, with 6 bases spanning the gap. The CDR3 bases are TGTGCCAGCAGCGTAGTGAGGGATTCACCCCTCCACTTT. It codes for CASSVVRDSPLHF.

This chain connects TRBV9 to TRBJ2-3; 8 bases align to TRBD2. V lost 4 bases, J lost 2 bases, and 12 bases stayed unmatched. The CDR3 has 17 residues. In germline, CDR1 is SGDLS, CDR2 YYNGEE. In DNA, the CDR3 is TGTGCCAGCAGCTTGTTAGCGGGGCCCCCTAACACAGATACGCAGTATTTT. It yields the protein CASSLLAGPPNTDTQYF.

This clone was observed a handful of times. This chain uses TRBV7-3 with TRBJ2-1, with D uncertain. CDR1 is SGHTA, CDR2 FQGTGA, per germline. Deletions cut 3 bases from V and 7 bases from J, with 7 bases between. CDR3 size: 12 residues. The CDR3, as DNA: TGTGCCAGCAGCTTGTCCGCGAATGAGCAGTTCTTC. This codes for CASSLSANEQFF. Together with reference TRBV7-3 and TRBJ2-1, the CDR3 gives the full variable domain: GAGVSQTPSNKVTEKGKYVELRCDPISGHTALYWYRQSLGQGPEFLIYFQGTGAADDSGLPNDRFFAVRPEGSVSTLKIQRTERGDSAVYLCASSLSANEQFFGPGTRLTVL.

Only a few counts were recorded for this clone. The chain has TRBV11-1 and TRBJ2-1; the match to TRBD2 covers 12 bases. The CDR3 totals 16 residues. Germline assignment: CDR1 SGHAT and CDR2 FQDESV (reference sequence). The V segment lost 5 bases and the J segment 2 bases; nucleotides outside the gene matches: 4. As DNA, the CDR3 is TGTGCCAGCAGCCTTAGACTAGCGGGAGCCTACAATGAGCAGTTCTTC. Translating gives CASSLRLAGAYNEQFF. The full variable domain, its missing parts supplied by reference TRBV11-1 and TRBJ2-1, is EAEVAQSPRYKITEKSQAVAFWCDPISGHATLYWYRQILGQGPELLVQFQDESVVDDSQLPKDRFSAERLKGVDSTLKIQPAELGDSAMYLCASSLRLAGAYNEQFFGPGTRLTVL.